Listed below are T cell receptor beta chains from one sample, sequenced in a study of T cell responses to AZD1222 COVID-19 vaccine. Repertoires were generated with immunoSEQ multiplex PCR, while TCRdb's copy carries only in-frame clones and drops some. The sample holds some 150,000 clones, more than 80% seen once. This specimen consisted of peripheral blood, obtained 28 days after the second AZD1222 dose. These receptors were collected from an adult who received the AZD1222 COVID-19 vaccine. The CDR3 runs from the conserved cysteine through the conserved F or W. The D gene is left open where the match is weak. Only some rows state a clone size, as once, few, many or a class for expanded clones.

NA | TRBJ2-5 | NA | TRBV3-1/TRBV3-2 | TGTGCCAGCAGCTCCCAAGAGACCCAGTACTTC | CASSSQETQYF
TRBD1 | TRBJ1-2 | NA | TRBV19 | TGTGCCAGTAGTCCCCGTCAGGGGGCACTCTATGGCTACACCTTC | CASSPRQGALYGYTF
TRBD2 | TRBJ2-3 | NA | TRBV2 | TGTGCCAGCAGTTCCGGGAGGACCGGAACAGATACGCAGTATTTT | CASSSGRTGTDTQYF
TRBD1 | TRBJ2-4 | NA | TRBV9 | TGTGCCAGCAGCATCGGGACAGGGGAGTTGGGCAAAAACATTCAGTACTTC | CASSIGTGELGKNIQYF
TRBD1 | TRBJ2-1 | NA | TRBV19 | TGTGCCAGTAGTGGGCGAGACAGGGGCAGGAACGACAATGAGCAGTTCTTC | CASSGRDRGRNDNEQFF
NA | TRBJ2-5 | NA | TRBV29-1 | TGCAGCGTTGATGGGACAAGAGGGTTGTGGGAGACCCAGTACTTC | CSVDGTRGLWETQYF
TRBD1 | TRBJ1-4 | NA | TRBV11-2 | TGTGCCAGCAGCTCCGGGGGACAGGGCAGTGAAAAACTGTTTTTT | CASSSGGQGSEKLFF
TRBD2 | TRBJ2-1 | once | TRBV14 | TGTGCCAGCAGCCACGTCGCGGGAGGGTCCTACAATGAGCAGTTCTTC | CASSHVAGGSYNEQFF
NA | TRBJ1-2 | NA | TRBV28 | TGTGCCAGCAGTTCCGCCGGGAGACAAACCTTCTATGGCTACACCTTC | CASSSAGRQTFYGYTF
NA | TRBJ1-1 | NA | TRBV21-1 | TGTGCCAGCCCGGGGGATACCACTGAAGCTTTCTTT | CASPGDTTEAFF
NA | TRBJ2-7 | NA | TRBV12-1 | TGTGCCAGCAGCCCACTCCACAGGGTTACCTACGAGCAGTACTTC | CASSPLHRVTYEQYF
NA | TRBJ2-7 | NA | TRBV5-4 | TGTGCCAGCAGCTTGGGGAGCCGCGAGCAGTACTTC | CASSLGSREQYF
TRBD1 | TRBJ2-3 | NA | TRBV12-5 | TGTGCTAGTGGTTTGGTACATAGGACAGGGGGCGATACGCAGTATTTT | CASGLVHRTGGDTQYF
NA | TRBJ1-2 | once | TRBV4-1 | TGCGCCAGCAGCCAAGATCGGCAGAGCACCTATGGCTACACCTTC | CASSQDRQSTYGYTF
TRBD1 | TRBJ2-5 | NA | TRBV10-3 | TGTGCCATCAGTGAGTCAAGGACAGGGGAAGAGACCCAGTACTTC | CAISESRTGEETQYF
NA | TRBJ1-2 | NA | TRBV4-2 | TGTGCCAGCAGCCAAGTTGGGCAGGGAATGGATGGCTACACCTTC | CASSQVGQGMDGYTF
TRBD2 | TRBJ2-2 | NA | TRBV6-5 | TGTGCCAGCGGGACTAGCGGCACCGGGGAGCTGTTTTTT | CASGTSGTGELFF
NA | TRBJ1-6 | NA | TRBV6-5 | TGTGCCAGCAGTTACGGGCGGGGGCCCGATAATTCACCCCTCCACTTT | CASSYGRGPDNSPLHF
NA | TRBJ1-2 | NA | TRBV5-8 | TGTGCCAGCAGCACAGACAGGAACGACTATGGCTACACCTTC | CASSTDRNDYGYTF
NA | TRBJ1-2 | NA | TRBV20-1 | TGCAGTGCTAGTGGGGGTATCTATCGTGGCTACACCTTC | CSASGGIYRGYTF
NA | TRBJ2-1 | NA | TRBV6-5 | TGTGCCACTTCAAGGGGTTCTGAGCAGTTCTTC | CATSRGSEQFF
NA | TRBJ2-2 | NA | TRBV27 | TGTGCCAGCAGTTTGCTAAACGGGGAGCTGTTTTTT | CASSLLNGELFF
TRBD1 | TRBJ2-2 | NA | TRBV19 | TGTGCCAGTACCACTACAGGGGATGGCACCGGGGAGCTGTTTTTT | CASTTTGDGTGELFF
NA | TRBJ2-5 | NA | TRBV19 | TGTGCCAGTAAGGTCCAAGAGACCCAGTACTTC | CASKVQETQYF
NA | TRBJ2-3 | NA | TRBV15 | TGTGCCACCAGCTCCCTAGCGCGCACAGATACGCAGTATTTT | CATSSLARTDTQYF
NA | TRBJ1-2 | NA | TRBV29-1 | TGCAGCGTTTCACAGGGTGGCTATGGCTACACCTTC | CSVSQGGYGYTF
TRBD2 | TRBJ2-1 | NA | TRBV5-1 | TGCGCCAGCAGCTCTAGCGGGGGGTACAATGAGCAGTTCTTC | CASSSSGGYNEQFF
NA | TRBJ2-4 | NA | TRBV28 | TGTGCCAGCAGCCTTACCCTCGGGACTGTCCTAGCCAAAAACATTCAGTACTTC | CASSLTLGTVLAKNIQYF